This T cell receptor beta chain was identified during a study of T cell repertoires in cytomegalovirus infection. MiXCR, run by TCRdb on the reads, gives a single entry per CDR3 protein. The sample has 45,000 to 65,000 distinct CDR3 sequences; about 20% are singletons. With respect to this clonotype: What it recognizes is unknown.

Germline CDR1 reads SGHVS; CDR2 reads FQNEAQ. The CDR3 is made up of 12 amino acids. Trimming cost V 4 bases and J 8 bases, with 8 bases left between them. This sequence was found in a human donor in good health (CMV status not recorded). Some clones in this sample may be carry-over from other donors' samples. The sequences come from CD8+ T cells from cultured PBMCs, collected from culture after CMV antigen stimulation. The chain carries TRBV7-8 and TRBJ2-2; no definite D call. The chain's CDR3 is CASSSKAGELFF. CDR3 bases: TGTGCCAGCAGCTCCAAGGCAGGGGAGCTGTTTTTT.